Listed below are T cell receptor beta chains from one sample, sequenced in a study of shared T cell receptors in the human thymus. Sequencing used immunoSEQ multiplex PCR; TCRdb keeps in-frame clones, though not all of them. Altogether roughly 560,000 clones are present, approximately 80% being singletons, with the ten largest covering about 0.012%. These data were likewise used in another study, on human thymus T cells.

Input material: thymocytes. These receptor sequences come from a boy less than two years old with a congenital heart defect. Each CDR3 is given without its conserved first and last residue.

V gene	J gene	CDR3 protein
TRBV13	TRBJ2-2	ASSQPGGPRVGELF
TRBV28	TRBJ1-1	ASSFQRRAF
TRBV28	TRBJ1-3	ASSPVYRGTGGNTIY
TRBV15	TRBJ2-2	ATSGKQGVANTGELF
TRBV21-1	TRBJ2-7	ASSKDTSGSGYEQY
TRBV6-1	TRBJ2-7	ASSEHLFHSREWYYEQY
TRBV9	TRBJ2-7	ASSVAEGGRHEQY
TRBV4-2	TRBJ1-3	ASSQDWGTGAGSVSGNTIY
TRBV5-4	TRBJ2-3	ASSFGAGGDTDTQY
TRBV27	TRBJ2-7	ASSPRTGGYEQY
TRBV4-1	TRBJ2-1	ASSQDKRTPGGEQF
TRBV5-4	TRBJ2-5	ASSFRDGGGETQY
TRBV18	TRBJ2-2	ASSYWSDTGELF
TRBV30	TRBJ2-7	AWSNRGEEQY
TRBV7-9	TRBJ2-3	ASSTTSSGTTDTQY
TRBV9	TRBJ1-2	ASSPRKGANYGYT
TRBV28	TRBJ2-7	ASSLYRGSYEQY
TRBV25-1	TRBJ2-1	ASRSTASGSYNEQF
TRBV4-3	TRBJ2-7	ASSQALAGPLDEQY
TRBV10-3	TRBJ1-2	AISFPGSGYGYT
TRBV27	TRBJ1-2	ASSKDPPRDGYT
TRBV6-5	TRBJ1-1	ASSCKGAGNTEAF
TRBV15	TRBJ1-5	ATSENGPPGQGGCQPQH
TRBV5-4	TRBJ2-3	ASRKWGQVGRGTDTQY
TRBV4-1	TRBJ2-7	ASSHDSSYEQY
TRBV12-5	TRBJ1-2	ASGLRGHELYGYT
TRBV6-5	TRBJ2-1	ASTPGLAVYNEQF
TRBV27	TRBJ1-1	ASSPTGGHTEAF
TRBV14	TRBJ2-7	ASSPGTGRNEQY
TRBV21-1	TRBJ1-5	ASSRTGPWNSNQPQH
TRBV7-9	TRBJ1-2	ASSPTGENYGYT
TRBV4-1	TRBJ1-1	ASSRGKGGERAF
TRBV5-6	TRBJ2-7	ASSPGTGPSTLYEQY
TRBV12-5	TRBJ1-2	ASGLTSGYGYT
TRBV29-1	TRBJ1-2	SVASYYGYT
TRBV27	TRBJ2-3	ASSSTSPDTDTQY
TRBV28	TRBJ1-3	ASSLAASLSGNTIY
TRBV6-4	TRBJ2-1	ASSDLAGSYNEQF
TRBV5-1	TRBJ2-7	ASSLVRTSGISYEQY
TRBV28	TRBJ2-7	ASSLFGTPPGGSSYEQY
TRBV6-6	TRBJ1-1	ASSATACPNTEAF
TRBV25-1	TRBJ1-1	ASSELGHPNTEAF
TRBV4-3	TRBJ2-1	ASSQETRDRVDNEQF
TRBV5-1	TRBJ2-7	ASSFVTSGSGGEQY
TRBV18	TRBJ2-7	ASSPDRVRITDTYEQY